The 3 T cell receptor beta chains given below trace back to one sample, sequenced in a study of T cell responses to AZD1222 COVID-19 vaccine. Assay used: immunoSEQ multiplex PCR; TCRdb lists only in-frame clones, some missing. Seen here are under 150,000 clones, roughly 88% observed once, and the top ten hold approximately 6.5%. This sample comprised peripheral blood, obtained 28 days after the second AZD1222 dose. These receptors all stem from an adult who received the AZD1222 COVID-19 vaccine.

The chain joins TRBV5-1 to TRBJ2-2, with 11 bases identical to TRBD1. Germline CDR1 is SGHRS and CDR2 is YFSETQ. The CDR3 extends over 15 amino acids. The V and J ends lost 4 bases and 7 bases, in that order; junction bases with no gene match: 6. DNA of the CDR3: TGCGCCAGCAGCCCCGGGACAGGGGGAATCGGGGAGCTGTTTTTT. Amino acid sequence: CASSPGTGGIGELFF.

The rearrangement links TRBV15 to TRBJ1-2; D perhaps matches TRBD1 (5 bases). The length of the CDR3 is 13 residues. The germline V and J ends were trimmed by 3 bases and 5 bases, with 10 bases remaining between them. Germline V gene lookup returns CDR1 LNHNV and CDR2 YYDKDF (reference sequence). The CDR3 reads CATSSGHTYGYTF. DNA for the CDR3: TGTGCCACCAGCAGCGGACACACGTATGGCTACACCTTC.

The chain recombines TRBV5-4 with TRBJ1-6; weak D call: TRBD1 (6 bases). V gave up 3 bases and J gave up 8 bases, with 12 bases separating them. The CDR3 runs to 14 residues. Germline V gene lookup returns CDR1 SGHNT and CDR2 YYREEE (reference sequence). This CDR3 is CASSSGEGDSPLHF. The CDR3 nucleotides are TGTGCCAGCAGCTCAGGGGAGGGTGATTCACCCCTCCACTTT.